This TCR beta chain was observed in a study of shared clonotypes between healthy human individuals. This CDR3 has 14 amino acids. Germline V gives CDR1 SNHLY, CDR2 FYNNEI. J gave up 4 bases and V 1 base, and 3 bases lay outside the gene matches. Only in-frame clones appear in the TCRdb table, and some are missing; sequencing was by immunoSEQ multiplex PCR. The data show about 2.3 million clones, roughly 90% seen once. The sequence came from a man between 18 and 29 years old in good health. Some clones in this sample may be carry-over from other donors' samples. The sequencing sample was made of naive CD4+ T cells from PBMCs. Subset given: CD45RA+ positively selected. V gene TRBV2 combines with J gene TRBJ2-5; 7 positions agree with TRBD1. CDR3 sequence reads: CASSEGGGVETQYF. For the CDR3, the DNA is TGTGCCAGCAGTGAAGGAGGGGGCGTAGAGACCCAGTACTTC.